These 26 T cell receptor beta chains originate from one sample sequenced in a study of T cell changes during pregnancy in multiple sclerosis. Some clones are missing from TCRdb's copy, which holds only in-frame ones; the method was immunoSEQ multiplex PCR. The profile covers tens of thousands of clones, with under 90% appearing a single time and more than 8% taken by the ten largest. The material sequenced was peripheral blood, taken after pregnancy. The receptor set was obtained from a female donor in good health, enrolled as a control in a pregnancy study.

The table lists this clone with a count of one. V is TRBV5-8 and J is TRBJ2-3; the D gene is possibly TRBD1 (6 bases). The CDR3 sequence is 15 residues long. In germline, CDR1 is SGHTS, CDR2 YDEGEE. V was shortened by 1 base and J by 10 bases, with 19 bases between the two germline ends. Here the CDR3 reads CASSLYRVDHSSQYF. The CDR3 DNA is TGTGCCAGCAGCTTGTACAGGGTAGATCATAGTTCGCAGTATTTT.

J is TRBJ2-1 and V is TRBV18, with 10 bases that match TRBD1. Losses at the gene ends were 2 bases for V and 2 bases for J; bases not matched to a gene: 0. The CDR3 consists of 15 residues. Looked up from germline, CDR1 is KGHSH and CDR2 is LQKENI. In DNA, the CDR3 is TGTGCCAGCTCACCAGGACAGGGGGCCTACAATGAGCAGTTCTTC. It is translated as CASSPGQGAYNEQFF.

The CDR3 DNA is TGTGCCAGCAGCCCAGAGTGGGAGGTACCCTACGAGCAGTACTTC. Translation: CASSPEWEVPYEQYF. The chain carries TRBV5-6 and TRBJ2-7; D perhaps matches TRBD2 (6 bases). In germline, CDR1 is SGHDT, CDR2 YYEEEE. This CDR3 region has 15 residues. V lost 4 bases and J 2 bases, leaving 16 bases between the germline ends.

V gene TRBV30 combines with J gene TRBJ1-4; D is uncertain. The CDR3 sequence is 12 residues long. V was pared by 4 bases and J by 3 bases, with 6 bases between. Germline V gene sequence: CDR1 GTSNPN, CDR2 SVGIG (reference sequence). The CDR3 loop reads CAWTGSNEKLFF. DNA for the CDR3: TGTGCCTGGACAGGATCTAATGAAAAACTGTTTTTT.

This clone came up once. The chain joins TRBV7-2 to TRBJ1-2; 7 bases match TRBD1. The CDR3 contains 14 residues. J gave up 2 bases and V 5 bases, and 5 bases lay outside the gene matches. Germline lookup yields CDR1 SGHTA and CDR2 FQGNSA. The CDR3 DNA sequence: TGTGCCAGCAGCGTTCCGACAGGGAACTATGGCTACACCTTC. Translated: CASSVPTGNYGYTF.

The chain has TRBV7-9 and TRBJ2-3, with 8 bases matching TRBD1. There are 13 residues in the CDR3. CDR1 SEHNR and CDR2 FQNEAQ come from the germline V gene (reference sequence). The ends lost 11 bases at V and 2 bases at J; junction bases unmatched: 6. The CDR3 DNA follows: TGTGCCTCCTCGACAGGGGACACAGATACGCAGTATTTT. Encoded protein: CASSTGDTDTQYF.

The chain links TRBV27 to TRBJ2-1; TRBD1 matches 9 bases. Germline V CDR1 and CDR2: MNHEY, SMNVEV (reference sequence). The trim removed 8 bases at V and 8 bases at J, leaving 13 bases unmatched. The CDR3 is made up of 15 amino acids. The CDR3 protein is CASRDVRTGVYEQFF. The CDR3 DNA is TGTGCCAGCCGGGACGTTAGGACAGGGGTTTATGAGCAGTTCTTC.

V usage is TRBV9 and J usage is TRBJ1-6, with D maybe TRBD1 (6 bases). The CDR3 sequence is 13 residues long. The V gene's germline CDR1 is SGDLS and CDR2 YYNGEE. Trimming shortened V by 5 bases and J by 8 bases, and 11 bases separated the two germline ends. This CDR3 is CASSGQLDSPLHF. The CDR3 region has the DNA TGTGCCAGCAGTGGACAGTTAGATTCACCCCTCCACTTT.

The CDR3 reads CASSKPGQGSYEQYF. The CDR3 DNA reads as TGTGCCAGCAGTAAGCCGGGACAGGGGTCCTACGAGCAGTACTTC. V gene TRBV6-5 combines with J gene TRBJ2-7; 10 nucleotides match TRBD1. V lost 5 bases, J lost 1 base, and 5 bases stayed unmatched. Germline V gene lookup returns CDR1 MNHEY and CDR2 SVGAGI. The CDR3 sequence is 15 residues long.

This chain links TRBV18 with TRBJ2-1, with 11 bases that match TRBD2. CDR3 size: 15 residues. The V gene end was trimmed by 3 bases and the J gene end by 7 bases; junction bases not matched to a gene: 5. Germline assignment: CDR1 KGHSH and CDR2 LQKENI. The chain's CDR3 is CASSPTSGTGNEQFF. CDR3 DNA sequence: TGTGCCAGCTCACCGACTAGCGGGACCGGGAATGAGCAGTTCTTC.

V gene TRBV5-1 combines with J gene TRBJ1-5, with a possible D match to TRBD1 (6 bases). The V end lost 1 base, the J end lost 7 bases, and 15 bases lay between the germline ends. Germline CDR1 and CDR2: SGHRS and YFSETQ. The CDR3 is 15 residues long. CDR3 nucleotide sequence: TGCGCCAGCAGCTTGTGGGCAGGGGAAGAACAGCCCCAGCATTTT. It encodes CASSLWAGEEQPQHF. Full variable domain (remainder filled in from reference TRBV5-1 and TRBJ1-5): KAGVTQTPRYLIKTRGQQVTLSCSPISGHRSVSWYQQTPGQGLQFLFEYFSETQRNKGNFPGRFSGRQFSNSRSEMNVSTLELGDSALYLCASSLWAGEEQPQHFGDGTRLSIL.

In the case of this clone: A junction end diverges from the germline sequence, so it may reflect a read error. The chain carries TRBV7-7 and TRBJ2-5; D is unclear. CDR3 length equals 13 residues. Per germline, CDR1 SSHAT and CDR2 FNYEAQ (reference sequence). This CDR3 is CASSLDVRETQYF. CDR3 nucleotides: TGTGCTAGCAGCCTCGATGTGAGGGAGACCCAGTACTTC.

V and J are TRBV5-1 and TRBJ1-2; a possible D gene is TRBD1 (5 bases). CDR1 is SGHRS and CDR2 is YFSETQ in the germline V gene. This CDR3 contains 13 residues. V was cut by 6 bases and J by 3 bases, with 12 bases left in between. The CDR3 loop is CASKGEGDYGYTF. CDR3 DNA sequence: TGCGCCAGCAAAGGGGAAGGGGACTATGGCTACACCTTC.

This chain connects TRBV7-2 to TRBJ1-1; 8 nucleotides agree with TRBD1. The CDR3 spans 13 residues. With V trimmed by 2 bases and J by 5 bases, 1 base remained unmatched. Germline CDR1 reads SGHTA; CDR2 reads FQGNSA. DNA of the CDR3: TGTGCCAGCAGCTTACAGGGGGCAACTGAAGCTTTCTTT. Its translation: CASSLQGATEAFF.

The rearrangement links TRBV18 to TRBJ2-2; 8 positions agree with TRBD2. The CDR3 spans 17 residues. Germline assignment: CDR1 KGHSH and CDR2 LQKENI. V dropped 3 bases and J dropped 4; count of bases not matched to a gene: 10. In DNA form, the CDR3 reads TGTGCCAGCTCACCCTCGGGGGGGGCGCACGGCACCGGGGAGCTGTTTTTT. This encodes CASSPSGGAHGTGELFF. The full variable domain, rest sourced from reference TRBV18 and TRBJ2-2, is NAGVMQNPRHLVRRRGQEARLRCSPMKGHSHVYWYRQLPEEGLKFMVYLQKENIIDESGMPKERFSAEFPKEGPSILRIQQVVRGDSAAYFCASSPSGGAHGTGELFFGEGSRLTVL.

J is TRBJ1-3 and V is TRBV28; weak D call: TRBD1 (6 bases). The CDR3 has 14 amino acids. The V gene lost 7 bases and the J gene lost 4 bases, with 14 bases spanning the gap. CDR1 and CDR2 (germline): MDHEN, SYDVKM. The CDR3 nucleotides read TGTGCCAGCACCGAGGGGGTGATAGGAAACACCATATATTTT. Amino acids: CASTEGVIGNTIYF.

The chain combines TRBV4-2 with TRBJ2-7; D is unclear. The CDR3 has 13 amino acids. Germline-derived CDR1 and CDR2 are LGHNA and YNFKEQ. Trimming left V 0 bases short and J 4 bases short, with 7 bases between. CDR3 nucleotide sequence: TGTGCCAGCAGCCAAGAACCAGGATACGAGCAGTACTTC. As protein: CASSQEPGYEQYF.

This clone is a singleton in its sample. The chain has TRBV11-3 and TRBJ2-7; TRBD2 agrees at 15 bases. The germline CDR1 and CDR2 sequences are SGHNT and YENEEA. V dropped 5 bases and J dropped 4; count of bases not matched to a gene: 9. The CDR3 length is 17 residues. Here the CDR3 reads CASSPPRTSGRGYEQYF. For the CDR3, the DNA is TGTGCCAGCAGCCCACCTCGGACTAGCGGGAGGGGGTACGAGCAGTACTTC.

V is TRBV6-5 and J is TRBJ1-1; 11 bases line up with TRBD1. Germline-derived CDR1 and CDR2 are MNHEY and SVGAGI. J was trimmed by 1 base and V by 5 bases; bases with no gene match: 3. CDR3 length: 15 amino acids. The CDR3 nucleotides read TGTGCCAGCAGTCATGGACAGGGGGCGAACACTGAAGCTTTCTTT. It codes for CASSHGQGANTEAFF.

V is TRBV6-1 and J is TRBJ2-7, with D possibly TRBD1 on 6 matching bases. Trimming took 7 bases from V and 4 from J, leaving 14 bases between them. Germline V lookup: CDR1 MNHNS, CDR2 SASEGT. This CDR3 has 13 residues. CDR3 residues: CASNRESLYEQYF. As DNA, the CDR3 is TGTGCCAGCAACAGGGAAAGTTTGTACGAGCAGTACTTC.

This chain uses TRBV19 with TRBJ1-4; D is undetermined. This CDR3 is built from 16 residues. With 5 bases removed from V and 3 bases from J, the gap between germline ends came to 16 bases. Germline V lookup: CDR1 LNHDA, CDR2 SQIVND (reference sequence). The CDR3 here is CASSLAPPGSNEKLFF. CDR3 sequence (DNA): TGTGCCAGTAGTTTAGCCCCCCCGGGGTCTAATGAAAAACTGTTTTTT.

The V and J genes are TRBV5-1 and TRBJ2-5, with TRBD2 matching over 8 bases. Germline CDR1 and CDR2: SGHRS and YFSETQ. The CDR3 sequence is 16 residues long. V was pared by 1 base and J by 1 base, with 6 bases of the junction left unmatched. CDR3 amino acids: CASSLRSLAGQETQYF. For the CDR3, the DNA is TGCGCCAGCAGCTTGAGGTCTCTAGCGGGCCAAGAGACCCAGTACTTC.

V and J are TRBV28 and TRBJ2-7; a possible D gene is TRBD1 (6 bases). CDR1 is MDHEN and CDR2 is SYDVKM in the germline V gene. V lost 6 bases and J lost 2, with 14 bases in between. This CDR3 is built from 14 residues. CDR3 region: CASRGAGNAYEQYF. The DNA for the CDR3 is TGTGCCAGCAGGGGGGCAGGAAATGCCTACGAGCAGTACTTC.

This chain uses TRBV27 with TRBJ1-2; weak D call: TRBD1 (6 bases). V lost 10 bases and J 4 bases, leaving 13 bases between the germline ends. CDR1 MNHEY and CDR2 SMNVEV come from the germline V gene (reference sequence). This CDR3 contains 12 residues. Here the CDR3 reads CATKTTGYGYTF. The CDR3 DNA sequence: TGTGCCACCAAAACGACAGGCTATGGCTACACCTTC.

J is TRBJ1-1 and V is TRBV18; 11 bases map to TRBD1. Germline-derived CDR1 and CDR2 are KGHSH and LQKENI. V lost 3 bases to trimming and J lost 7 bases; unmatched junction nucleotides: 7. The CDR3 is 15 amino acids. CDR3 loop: CASSPRGTGGGEAFF. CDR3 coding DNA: TGTGCCAGCTCACCCCGGGGGACAGGGGGAGGTGAAGCTTTCTTT.

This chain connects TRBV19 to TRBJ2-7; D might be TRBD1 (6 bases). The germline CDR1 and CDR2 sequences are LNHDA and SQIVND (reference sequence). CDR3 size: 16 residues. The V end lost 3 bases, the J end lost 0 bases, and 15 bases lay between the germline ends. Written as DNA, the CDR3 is TGTGCCAGTAGTATCGCGGACAGTAATCCCTCCTACGAGCAGTACTTC. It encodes CASSIADSNPSYEQYF.